The clone carrying this TCR beta chain was picked up many times. Per the authors' pipeline: Clinicopathological groups supplied CDR3 differences that were used to build a distant-metastasis classifier for papillary thyroid cancer. TCRdb ran MiXCR on the PCR reads. V and J calls and clone size were set by TCRdb, not the authors. The sample yields approximately 13,000 clones, approximately 23% seen once. Thyroid surgery was performed in patients who had received no treatment beforehand. These data come from a study of metastatic and nonmetastatic thyroid tumors. This CDR3 contains 13 residues. V lost 5 bases to trimming and J lost 5 bases; unmatched junction nucleotides: 6. Germline V gene data show CDR1 as DFQATT and CDR2 as SNEGSKA (reference sequence).

The chain uses TRBV20-1 and TRBJ2-7; the match to TRBD2 covers 10 bases. The material sequenced was adjacent normal tissue. This receptor was taken from a female donor with papillary thyroid cancer or a benign thyroid nodule (not recorded which). Some clones in this sample may be carry-over from other donors' samples. The CDR3 protein is CSAYRLAGNEQYF. CDR3 sequence (DNA): TGCAGTGCTTATCGACTAGCGGGCAACGAGCAGTACTTC.